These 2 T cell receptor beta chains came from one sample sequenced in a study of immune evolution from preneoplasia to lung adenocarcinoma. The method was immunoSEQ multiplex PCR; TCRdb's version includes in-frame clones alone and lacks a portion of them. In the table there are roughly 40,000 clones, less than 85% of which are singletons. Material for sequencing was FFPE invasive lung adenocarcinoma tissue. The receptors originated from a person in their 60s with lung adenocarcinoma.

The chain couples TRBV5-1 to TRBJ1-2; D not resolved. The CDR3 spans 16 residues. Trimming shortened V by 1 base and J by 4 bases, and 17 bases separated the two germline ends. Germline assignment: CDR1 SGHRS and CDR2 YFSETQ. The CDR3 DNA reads TGCGCCAGCAGCTTGTCCCAGATCAACGGCCCCTATGGCTACACCTTC. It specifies CASSLSQINGPYGYTF.

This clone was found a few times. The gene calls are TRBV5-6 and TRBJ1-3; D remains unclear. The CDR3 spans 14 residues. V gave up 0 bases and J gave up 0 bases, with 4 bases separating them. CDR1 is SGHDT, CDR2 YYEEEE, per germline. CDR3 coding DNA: TGTGCCAGCAGCTTGGAGAGCTCTGGAAACACCATATATTTT. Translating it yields CASSLESSGNTIYF. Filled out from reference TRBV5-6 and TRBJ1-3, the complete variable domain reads DAGVTQSPTHLIKTRGQQVTLRCSPKSGHDTVSWYQQALGQGPQFIFQYYEEEERQRGNFPDRFSGHQFPNYSSELNVNALLLGDSALYLCASSLESSGNTIYFGEGSWLTVV.